Detailed here is one TCR beta chain. This specimen comes from a study of blood T cell repertoires in COVID-19. This CDR3 region has 12 residues. The V end lost 3 bases, the J end lost 9 bases, and 9 bases lay between the germline ends. CDR1 is LGHDT and CDR2 is YNNKEL in the germline V gene (reference sequence). Per the authors' pipeline: By means of reference gene primer amplification, nucleated cell counts were estimated. TCRdb's table, derived via immunoSEQ multiplex PCR, lists solely in-frame clones and lacks some. V, J and clone size reflect that table, while D and trimming were determined from the DNA. The sample shows around 100,000 clones, approximately 84% of them seen only once.

Sequencing was carried out using peripheral blood. The TCR was taken from a human donor in a cohort sampled during active COVID-19. The chain has TRBV3-1 (or the pseudogene TRBV3-2) and TRBJ2-1; perhaps TRBD2 as D (6 bases). The CDR3 DNA sequence: TGTGCCAGCAGCCATCTAGCGAGTGAGCAGTTCTTC. The encoded protein is CASSHLASEQFF.